This record concerns one TCR beta chain sequence. Antigen: not known. Produced via immunoSEQ multiplex PCR; TCRdb's table is partial and in-frame only. This sample has 37,000 or so clones, with 91% found just once. The data belong to a study of graft-versus-host responses after intestinal transplantation. Points from the study as a whole: Present in recipient marrow, GvH clones included some that appeared first in ileum or blood. Association was observed between peak circulating GvH clone levels and early post-transplant HvG declines.

The CDR3 runs to 14 residues. Germline V gene data show CDR1 as SGHDT and CDR2 as YYEEEE. Trimming took off 4 bases at V and 7 bases at J, with 12 bases between the two ends. The sample in question was PBMCs, obtained 300 to 330 days after intestinal transplant. This chain links TRBV5-6 with TRBJ1-6; D possibly corresponds to TRBD1 (6 bases). The clonotype comes from a human patient who received an intestinal transplant, so some T cells may come from the graft donor. CDR3 in DNA: TGTGCCAGCAGCCGAGGGGGTCGCAATTCACCCCTCCACTTT. It specifies CASSRGGRNSPLHF.